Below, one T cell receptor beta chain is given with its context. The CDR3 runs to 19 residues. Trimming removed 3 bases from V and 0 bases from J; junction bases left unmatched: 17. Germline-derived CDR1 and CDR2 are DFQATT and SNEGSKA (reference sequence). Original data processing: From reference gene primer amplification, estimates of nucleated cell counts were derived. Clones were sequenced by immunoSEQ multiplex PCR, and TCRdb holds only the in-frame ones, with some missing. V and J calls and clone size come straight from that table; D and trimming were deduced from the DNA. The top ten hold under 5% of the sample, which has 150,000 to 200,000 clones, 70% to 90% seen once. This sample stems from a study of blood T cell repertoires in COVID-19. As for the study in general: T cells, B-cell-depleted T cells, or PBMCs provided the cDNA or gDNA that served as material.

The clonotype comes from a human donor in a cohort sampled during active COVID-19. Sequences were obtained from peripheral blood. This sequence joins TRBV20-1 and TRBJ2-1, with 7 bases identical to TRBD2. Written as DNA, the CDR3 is TGCAGTGCTAGTGCCGTGGGCGGGGGTCTCACTATCTCCTACAATGAGCAGTTCTTC. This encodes CSASAVGGGLTISYNEQFF.